This T cell receptor (beta chain) was obtained from a study of blood T cell repertoires in COVID-19. As for the study in general: The origin of the acute and convalescent COVID-19 samples was the United States, Italy and Spain. Sources were T cells, B-cell-depleted T cells, or PBMCs; the material itself was cDNA or gDNA.

This clone has just a few counts. Original data processing: Amplifying reference gene primers gave estimates of nucleated cell counts. Repertoires were generated with immunoSEQ multiplex PCR, while TCRdb's copy carries only in-frame clones and drops some. For V, J and clone size, that table is used; D and trimming come from the DNA. The repertoire consists of 95,000 to 150,000 clones, with 71% occurring once and the leading ten covering more than 0.8%. The V and J ends lost 4 bases and 0 bases, in that order; junction bases with no gene match: 8. Germline V CDR1 and CDR2: LNHDA, SQIVND (reference sequence). The CDR3 contains 17 residues.

The rearrangement uses TRBV19 and TRBJ1-1; 10 nucleotides line up with TRBD1. Sample: peripheral blood. The TCR sequence derives from a human donor with acute or convalescent COVID-19. The donor label of this sample is uncertain. CDR3 sequence reads: CASSRVPGQGLNTEAFF. The CDR3, as DNA: TGTGCCAGTAGTAGAGTCCCGGGACAGGGGCTGAACACTGAAGCTTTCTTT.